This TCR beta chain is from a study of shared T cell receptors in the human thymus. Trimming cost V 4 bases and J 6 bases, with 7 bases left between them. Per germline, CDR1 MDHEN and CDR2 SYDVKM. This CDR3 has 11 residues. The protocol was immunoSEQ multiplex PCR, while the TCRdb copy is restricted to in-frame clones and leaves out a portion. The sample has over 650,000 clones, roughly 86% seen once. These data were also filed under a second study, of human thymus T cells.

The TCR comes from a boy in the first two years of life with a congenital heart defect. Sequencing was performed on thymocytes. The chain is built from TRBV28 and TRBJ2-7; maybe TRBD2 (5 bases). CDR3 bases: TGTGCCAGCAGTTCTACTAGCGAGCAGTACTTC. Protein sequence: CASSSTSEQYF. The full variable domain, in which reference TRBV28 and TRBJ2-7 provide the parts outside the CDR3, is DVKVTQSSRYLVKRTGEKVFLECVQDMDHENMFWYRQDPGLGLRLIYFSYDVKMKEKGDIPEGYSVSREKKERFSLILESASTNQTSMYLCASSSTSEQYFGPGTRLTVT.